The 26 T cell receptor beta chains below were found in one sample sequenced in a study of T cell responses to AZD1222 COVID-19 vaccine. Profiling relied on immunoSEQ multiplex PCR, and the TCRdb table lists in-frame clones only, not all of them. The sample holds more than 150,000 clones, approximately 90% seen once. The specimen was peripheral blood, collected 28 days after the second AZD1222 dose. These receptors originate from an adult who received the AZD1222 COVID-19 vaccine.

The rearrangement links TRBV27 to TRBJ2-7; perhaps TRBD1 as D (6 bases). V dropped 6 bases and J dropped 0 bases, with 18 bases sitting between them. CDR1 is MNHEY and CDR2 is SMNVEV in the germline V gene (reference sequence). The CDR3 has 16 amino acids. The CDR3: CASSSGREGHSYEQYF. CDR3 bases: TGTGCCAGCAGCTCAGGGCGAGAGGGACACTCCTACGAGCAGTACTTC.

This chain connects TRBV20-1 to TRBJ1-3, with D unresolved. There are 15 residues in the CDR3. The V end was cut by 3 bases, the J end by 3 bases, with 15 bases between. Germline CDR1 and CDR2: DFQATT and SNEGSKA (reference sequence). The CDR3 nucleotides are TGCAGTGCTAGTACCCAAAAAACAGTTGGAAACACCATATATTTT. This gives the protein CSASTQKTVGNTIYF.

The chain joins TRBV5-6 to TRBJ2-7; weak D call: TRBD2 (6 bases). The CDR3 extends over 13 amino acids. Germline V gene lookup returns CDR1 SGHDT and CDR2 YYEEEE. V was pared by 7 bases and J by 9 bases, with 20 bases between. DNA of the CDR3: TGTGCCAGCGCCCCCCGAAGAGCGGGCGGGCAGTACTTC. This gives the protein CASAPRRAGGQYF.

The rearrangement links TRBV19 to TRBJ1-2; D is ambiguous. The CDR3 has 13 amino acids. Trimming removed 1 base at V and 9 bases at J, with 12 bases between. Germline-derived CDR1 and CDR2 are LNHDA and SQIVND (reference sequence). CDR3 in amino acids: CASSIGTTVRYTF. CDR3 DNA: TGTGCCAGTAGTATAGGGACGACGGTGCGCTACACCTTC.

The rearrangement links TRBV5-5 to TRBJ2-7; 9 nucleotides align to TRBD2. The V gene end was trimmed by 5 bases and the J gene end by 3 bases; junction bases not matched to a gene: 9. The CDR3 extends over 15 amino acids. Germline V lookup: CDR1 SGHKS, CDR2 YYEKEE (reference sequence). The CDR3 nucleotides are TGTGCCAGCAGACGAATAGCGGGAGCGCTCTACGAGCAGTACTTC. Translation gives CASRRIAGALYEQYF. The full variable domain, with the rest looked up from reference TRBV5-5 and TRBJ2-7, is DAGVTQSPTHLIKTRGQQVTLRCSPISGHKSVSWYQQVLGQGPQFIFQYYEKEERGRGNFPDRFSARQFPNYSSELNVNALLLGDSALYLCASRRIAGALYEQYFGPGTRLTVT.

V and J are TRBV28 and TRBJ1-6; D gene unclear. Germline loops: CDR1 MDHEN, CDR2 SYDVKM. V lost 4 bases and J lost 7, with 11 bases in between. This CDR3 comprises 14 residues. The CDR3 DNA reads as TGTGCCAGCAGTTCCCCATCGGGGAATTCACCCCTCCACTTT. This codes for CASSSPSGNSPLHF.

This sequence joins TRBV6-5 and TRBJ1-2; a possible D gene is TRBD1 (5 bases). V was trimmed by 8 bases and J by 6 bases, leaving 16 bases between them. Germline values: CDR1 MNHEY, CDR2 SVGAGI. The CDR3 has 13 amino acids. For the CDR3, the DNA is TGTGCCAGCGTCGAAGCGGGGCGGAATGGCTACACCTTC. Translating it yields CASVEAGRNGYTF.

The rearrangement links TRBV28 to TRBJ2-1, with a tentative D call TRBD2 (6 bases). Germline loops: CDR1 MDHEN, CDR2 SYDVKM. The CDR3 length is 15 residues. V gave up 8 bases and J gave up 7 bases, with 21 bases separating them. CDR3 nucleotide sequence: TGTGCCAGCTATGAGTCCGGGAGAAGGTTTAATGAGCAGTTCTTC. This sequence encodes CASYESGRRFNEQFF.

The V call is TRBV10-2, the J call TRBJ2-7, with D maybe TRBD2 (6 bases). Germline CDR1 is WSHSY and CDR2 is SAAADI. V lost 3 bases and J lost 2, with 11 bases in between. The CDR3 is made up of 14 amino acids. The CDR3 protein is CASSEISGAYEQYF. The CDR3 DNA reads TGCGCCAGCAGTGAAATTAGCGGAGCCTACGAGCAGTACTTC.

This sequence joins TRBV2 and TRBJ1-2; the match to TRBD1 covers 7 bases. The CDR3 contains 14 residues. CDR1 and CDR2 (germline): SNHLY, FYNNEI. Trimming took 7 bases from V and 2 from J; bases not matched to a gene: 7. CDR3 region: CASTRGQLNYGYTF. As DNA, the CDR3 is TGTGCCAGCACCCGGGGACAGCTAAACTATGGCTACACCTTC. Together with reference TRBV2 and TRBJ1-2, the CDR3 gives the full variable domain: EPEVTQTPSHQVTQMGQEVILRCVPISNHLYFYWYRQILGQKVEFLVSFYNNEISEKSEIFDDQFSVERPDGSNFTLKIRSTKLEDSAMYFCASTRGQLNYGYTFGSGTRLTVV.

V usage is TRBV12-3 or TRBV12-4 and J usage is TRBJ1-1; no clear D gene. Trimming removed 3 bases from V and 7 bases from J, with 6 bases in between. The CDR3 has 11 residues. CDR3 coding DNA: TGTGCCAGCAGTTTCGAGGTTGAAGCTTTCTTT. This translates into CASSFEVEAFF.

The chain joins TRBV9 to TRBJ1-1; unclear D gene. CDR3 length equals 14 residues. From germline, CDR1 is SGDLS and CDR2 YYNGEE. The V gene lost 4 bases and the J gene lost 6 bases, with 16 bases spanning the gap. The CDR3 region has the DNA TGTGCCAGCAGCCTCGGTAGTGGGAGGGCTGAAGCTTTCTTT. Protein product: CASSLGSGRAEAFF.

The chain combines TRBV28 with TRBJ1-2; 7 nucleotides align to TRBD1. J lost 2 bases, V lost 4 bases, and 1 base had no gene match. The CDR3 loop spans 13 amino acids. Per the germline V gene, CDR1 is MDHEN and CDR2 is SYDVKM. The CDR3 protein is CASSSQGNYGYTF. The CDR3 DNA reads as TGTGCCAGCAGTTCACAGGGGAACTATGGCTACACCTTC.

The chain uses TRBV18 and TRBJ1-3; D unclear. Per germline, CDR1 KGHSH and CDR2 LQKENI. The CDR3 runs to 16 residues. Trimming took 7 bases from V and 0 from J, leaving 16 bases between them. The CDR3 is CASFQSAGGSGNTIYF. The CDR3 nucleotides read TGTGCCAGCTTCCAGAGCGCGGGCGGCTCTGGAAACACCATATATTTT.

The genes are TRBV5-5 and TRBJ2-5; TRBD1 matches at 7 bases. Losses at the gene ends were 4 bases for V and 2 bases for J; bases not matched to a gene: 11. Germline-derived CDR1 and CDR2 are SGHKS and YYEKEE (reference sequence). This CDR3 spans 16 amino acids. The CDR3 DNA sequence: TGTGCCAGCAGCCCAGGGACAGCAAGCCCTCAAGAGACCCAGTACTTC. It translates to CASSPGTASPQETQYF.

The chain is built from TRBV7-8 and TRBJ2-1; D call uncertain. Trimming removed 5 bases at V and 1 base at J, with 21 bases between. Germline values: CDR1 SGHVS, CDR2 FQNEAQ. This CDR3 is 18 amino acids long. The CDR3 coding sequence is TGTGCCAGCAGCACCCCTAGTTCCCTTCCCAAATCCTACAATGAGCAGTTCTTC. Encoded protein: CASSTPSSLPKSYNEQFF.

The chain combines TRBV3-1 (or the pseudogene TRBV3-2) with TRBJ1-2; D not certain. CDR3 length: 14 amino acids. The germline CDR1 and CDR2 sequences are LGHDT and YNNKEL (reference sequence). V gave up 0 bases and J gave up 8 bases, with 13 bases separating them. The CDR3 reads CASSQDNARVGYTF. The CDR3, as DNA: TGTGCCAGCAGCCAAGACAACGCCCGCGTGGGCTACACCTTC.

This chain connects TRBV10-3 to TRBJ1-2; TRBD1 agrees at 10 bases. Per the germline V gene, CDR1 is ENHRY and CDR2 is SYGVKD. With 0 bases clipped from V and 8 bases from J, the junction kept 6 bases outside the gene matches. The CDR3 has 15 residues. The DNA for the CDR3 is TGTGCCATCAGTGAGTCGACAGGGGGCGAATTAGGCTACACCTTC. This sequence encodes CAISESTGGELGYTF.

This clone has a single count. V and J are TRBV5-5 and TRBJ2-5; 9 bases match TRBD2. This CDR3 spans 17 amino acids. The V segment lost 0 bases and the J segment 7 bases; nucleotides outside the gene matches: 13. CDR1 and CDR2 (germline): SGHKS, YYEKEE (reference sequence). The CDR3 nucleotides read TGTGCCAGCAGCTTGGTGGACGCGGGAGGGCCGGTTCTGACCCAGTACTTC. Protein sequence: CASSLVDAGGPVLTQYF.

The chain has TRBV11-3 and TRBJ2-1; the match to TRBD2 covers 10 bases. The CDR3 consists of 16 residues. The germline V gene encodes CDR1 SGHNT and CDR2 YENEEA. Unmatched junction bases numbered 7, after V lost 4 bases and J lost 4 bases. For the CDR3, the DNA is TGTGCCAGCAGCTCCTCCGGACTAGCGGCGTACAATGAGCAGTTCTTC. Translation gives CASSSSGLAAYNEQFF. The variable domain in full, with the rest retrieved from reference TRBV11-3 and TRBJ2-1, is EAGVVQSPRYKIIEKKQPVAFWCNPISGHNTLYWYLQNLGQGPELLIRYENEEAVDDSQLPKDRFSAERLKGVDSTLKIQPAELGDSAVYLCASSSSGLAAYNEQFFGPGTRLTVL.

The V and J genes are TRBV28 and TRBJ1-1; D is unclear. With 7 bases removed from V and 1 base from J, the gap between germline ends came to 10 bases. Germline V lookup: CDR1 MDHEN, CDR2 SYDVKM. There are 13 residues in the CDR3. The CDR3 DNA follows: TGTGCCAGCACCCCCAACGGGAACACTGAAGCTTTCTTT. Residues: CASTPNGNTEAFF. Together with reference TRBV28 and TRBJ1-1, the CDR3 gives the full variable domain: DVKVTQSSRYLVKRTGEKVFLECVQDMDHENMFWYRQDPGLGLRLIYFSYDVKMKEKGDIPEGYSVSREKKERFSLILESASTNQTSMYLCASTPNGNTEAFFGQGTRLTVV.

The CDR3 DNA follows: TGCGCCAGCAGCCTCGGCGGGAGGGTCATTTACGAGCAGTACTTC. It codes for CASSLGGRVIYEQYF. The chain has TRBV5-1 and TRBJ2-7; TRBD2 matches 9 bases. The CDR3 spans 15 residues. Germline V gene sequence: CDR1 SGHRS, CDR2 YFSETQ. The ends lost 4 bases at V and 4 bases at J; junction bases unmatched: 9.

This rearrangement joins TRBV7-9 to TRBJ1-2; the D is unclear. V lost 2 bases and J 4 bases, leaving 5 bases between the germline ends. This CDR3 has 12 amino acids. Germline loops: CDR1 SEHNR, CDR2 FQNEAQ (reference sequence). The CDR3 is CASSLSFYGYTF. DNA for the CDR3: TGTGCCAGCAGCTTATCCTTCTATGGCTACACCTTC.

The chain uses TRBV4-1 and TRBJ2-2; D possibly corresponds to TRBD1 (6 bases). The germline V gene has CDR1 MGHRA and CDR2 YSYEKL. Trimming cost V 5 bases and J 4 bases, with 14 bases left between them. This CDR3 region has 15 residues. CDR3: CASSYREGGTGELFF. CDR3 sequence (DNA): TGCGCCAGCAGCTATCGGGAAGGGGGCACCGGGGAGCTGTTTTTT.

CDR3 in DNA: TGTGCCAGCAGCTCTAAAGGGGAAACAGGGTCTCACTCCTACGAGCAGTACTTC. This codes for CASSSKGETGSHSYEQYF. The V gene is TRBV7-9, the J gene TRBJ2-7; a weak D match, TRBD1 (6 bases). In germline, CDR1 is SEHNR, CDR2 FQNEAQ (reference sequence). The CDR3 loop spans 18 amino acids. Trimming pared 4 bases from V and 0 bases from J, leaving 22 bases between.

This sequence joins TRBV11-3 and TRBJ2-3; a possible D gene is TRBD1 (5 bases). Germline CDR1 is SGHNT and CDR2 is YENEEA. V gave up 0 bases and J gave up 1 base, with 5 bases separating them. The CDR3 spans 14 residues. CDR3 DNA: TGTGCCAGCAGCTTAGACAGGGGCACAGATACGCAGTATTTT. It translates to CASSLDRGTDTQYF.